This TCR beta chain stems from a study of blood T cell repertoires in COVID-19. Overall study context: The cDNA or gDNA used as material had been derived from T cells, B-cell-depleted T cells, or PBMCs.

In the original workflow: Nucleated cell counts were estimated from reference gene primer amplification. Generated by immunoSEQ multiplex PCR, the TCRdb table keeps only in-frame clones and is missing some. Clone size and the V and J calls come from that table; the DNA yielded D and trimming. The data show 190,000 or so clones, more than 75% seen once. The CDR3 sequence is 15 residues long. The V segment lost 3 bases and the J segment 3 bases; nucleotides outside the gene matches: 5. In germline, CDR1 is SGHTA, CDR2 FQGNSA. J is TRBJ2-3 and V is TRBV7-2; TRBD1 agrees at 8 bases. Sequencing used peripheral blood. The receptor was isolated from a young woman who had recovered from COVID-19. The CDR3: CASSFWTGKTDTQYF. In DNA form, the CDR3 reads TGTGCCAGCAGCTTTTGGACAGGGAAAACAGATACGCAGTATTTT.